These 30 T cell receptor beta chains were all obtained from the same sample, sequenced in a study of blood T cell repertoires in COVID-19. Profiled with immunoSEQ multiplex PCR; TCRdb holds only in-frame clones, not every one. The profile covers some 390,000 clones, with 70% to 90% appearing a single time and roughly 2.1% taken by the ten largest. Sequenced sample: peripheral blood. The receptors stem from a woman aged 60-70 years with COVID-19, enrolled during active disease.

J is TRBJ1-1 and V is TRBV9, with TRBD1 identical over 10 bases. J gave up 3 bases and V 3 bases, and 11 bases lay outside the gene matches. CDR1 and CDR2 from the germline V gene are SGDLS and YYNGEE. The CDR3 loop spans 17 amino acids. This CDR3 is CASSASGTGVLDTEAFF. CDR3 DNA sequence: TGTGCCAGCAGCGCGTCCGGGACAGGGGTCCTGGACACTGAAGCTTTCTTT.

The chain carries TRBV4-2 and TRBJ2-7; 14 bases fit TRBD2. The germline V gene has CDR1 LGHNA and CDR2 YNFKEQ. V lost 0 bases and J lost 0; bases outside the gene matches: 4. The CDR3 consists of 18 residues. The CDR3 is CASSQEGGLAGVSYEQYF. CDR3 DNA sequence: TGTGCCAGCAGCCAAGAAGGGGGACTAGCGGGGGTCTCCTACGAGCAGTACTTC.

This CDR3 reads CSGGDRGFYGYTF. The CDR3 DNA sequence: TGCAGCGGGGGGGACAGGGGTTTTTATGGCTACACCTTC. The V call is TRBV29-1, the J call TRBJ1-2; 10 nucleotides match TRBD1. The CDR3 is 13 amino acids. V shed 7 bases and J 5 bases; nucleotides not matched to a gene: 7. The germline V gene has CDR1 SQVTM and CDR2 ANQGSEA.

The V gene is TRBV5-1, the J gene TRBJ1-4, with TRBD1 matching over 9 bases. This CDR3 has 14 residues. The germline V gene encodes CDR1 SGHRS and CDR2 YFSETQ. Losses at the gene ends were 4 bases for V and 7 bases for J; bases not matched to a gene: 5. Here the CDR3 DNA reads TGCGCCAGCAGCGCGGGACAGGGTGGTGAAAAACTGTTTTTT. Encoded protein: CASSAGQGGEKLFF.

As to this clone: This sequence may be a read error, since a much larger clone differs from it by one base. Here the CDR3 DNA reads TGTGCCAGCAGGGGACAGGGAAATTCACCCCTCCACTTT. Amino acids: CASRGQGNSPLHF. The V and J genes are TRBV27 and TRBJ1-6; 9 bases align to TRBD1. V dropped 6 bases and J dropped 7; count of bases not matched to a gene: 1. The CDR3 extends over 13 amino acids. Germline V gene lookup returns CDR1 MNHEY and CDR2 SMNVEV (reference sequence).

V gene TRBV5-8 combines with J gene TRBJ2-5; possibly TRBD1 for D (5 bases). The CDR3 spans 16 residues. V was cut by 0 bases and J by 5 bases, with 17 bases left in between. CDR1 and CDR2 (germline): SGHTS, YDEGEE. The CDR3 DNA is TGTGCCAGCAGCTTGGCCAGGGTCCGGGTGGGGGAGACCCAGTACTTC. Residues: CASSLARVRVGETQYF.

This chain links TRBV29-1 with TRBJ2-5, with 8 bases identical to TRBD1. After removal of 5 bases from V and 5 bases from J, the junction contained 10 bases not matched to a gene. The CDR3 totals 14 residues. Germline V gives CDR1 SQVTM, CDR2 ANQGSEA. CDR3 amino acids: CSVPAYRDRETQYF. CDR3 sequence (DNA): TGCAGCGTTCCGGCCTACAGGGACAGGGAGACCCAGTACTTC. Full variable domain (missing parts from reference TRBV29-1 and TRBJ2-5): SAVISQKPSRDICQRGTSLTIQCQVDSQVTMMFWYRQQPGQSLTLIATANQGSEATYESGFVIDKFPISRPNLTFSTLTVSNMSPEDSSIYLCSVPAYRDRETQYFGPGTRLLVL.

The genes are TRBV14 and TRBJ1-2; perhaps TRBD1 as D (6 bases). Germline values: CDR1 SGHDN, CDR2 FVKESK. The V and J ends lost 4 bases and 2 bases respectively, with 8 bases between them. The CDR3 covers 13 residues. This chain's CDR3 is CASSPQGNYGYTF. In DNA, the CDR3 is TGTGCCAGCAGCCCCCAGGGGAACTATGGCTACACCTTC.

V gene TRBV10-3 combines with J gene TRBJ2-7; no clear D. V was trimmed by 5 bases and J by 3 bases, leaving 8 bases between them. CDR1 ENHRY and CDR2 SYGVKD come from the germline V gene. This CDR3 comprises 12 residues. The CDR3 is CAISTTSYEQYF. DNA of the CDR3: TGTGCCATCAGTACCACAAGCTACGAGCAGTACTTC.

This clone was found a few times. The chain carries TRBV12-5 and TRBJ2-2; 12 bases map to TRBD2. The CDR3 is made up of 16 amino acids. The germline CDR1 and CDR2 sequences are LGHNT and FRNRAP. The V segment lost 9 bases and the J segment 0 bases; nucleotides outside the gene matches: 5. The CDR3 DNA sequence: TGTGCTAGCCGACTAGCGGGGGCGACGAACACCGGGGAGCTGTTTTTT. It encodes CASRLAGATNTGELFF.

This chain links TRBV7-9 with TRBJ1-3; TRBD1 matches at 9 bases. Germline V gene sequence: CDR1 SEHNR, CDR2 FQNEAQ (reference sequence). This CDR3 is 14 amino acids long. With 8 bases clipped from V and 2 bases from J, the junction kept 4 bases outside the gene matches. The DNA for the CDR3 is TGTGCCAGCGGGACAGGGACACCTGGAAACACCATATATTTT. Its protein product is CASGTGTPGNTIYF.

The chain links TRBV7-2 to TRBJ1-5, with D possibly matching TRBD1 (6 bases). The germline V and J ends were trimmed by 3 bases and 5 bases, with 11 bases remaining between them. CDR1 and CDR2 from the germline V gene are SGHTA and FQGNSA. This CDR3 is 14 amino acids long. The CDR3 reads CASSFRGGDQPQHF. The CDR3 coding sequence is TGTGCCAGCAGCTTCAGGGGAGGGGATCAGCCCCAGCATTTT.

V and J are TRBV30 and TRBJ1-5; D possibly corresponds to TRBD1 (5 bases). The CDR3 loop spans 14 amino acids. Trimming took 1 base from V and 6 from J, leaving 13 bases between them. CDR1 is GTSNPN and CDR2 is SVGIG in the germline V gene (reference sequence). The CDR3 sequence is CAWSGGGGGQPQHF. As DNA, the CDR3 is TGTGCCTGGAGTGGCGGGGGGGGAGGTCAGCCCCAGCATTTT.

This chain uses TRBV6-5 with TRBJ2-3; the match to TRBD2 covers 8 bases. This CDR3 is built from 15 residues. The germline V gene encodes CDR1 MNHEY and CDR2 SVGAGI. V lost 6 bases, J lost 0 bases, and 5 bases stayed unmatched. The CDR3 loop is CASRPAGASTDTQYF. The CDR3 region has the DNA TGTGCCAGCAGACCAGCGGGGGCCAGCACAGATACGCAGTATTTT.

This clone was seen a handful of times. The chain uses TRBV6-5 and TRBJ1-6; tentatively, D is TRBD1 (5 bases). Germline V gives CDR1 MNHEY, CDR2 SVGAGI. With 5 bases removed from V and 5 bases from J, the gap between germline ends came to 13 bases. The CDR3 extends over 15 amino acids. CDR3 region: CASSPPRGDNSPLHF. For the CDR3, the DNA is TGTGCCAGCAGTCCACCGCGGGGCGATAATTCACCCCTCCACTTT.

This chain joins TRBV7-9 and TRBJ2-6; D gene uncertain. Trimming left V 5 bases short and J 0 bases short, with 11 bases between. Per the germline V gene, CDR1 is SEHNR and CDR2 is FQNEAQ (reference sequence). The CDR3 runs 16 residues. The CDR3 nucleotides are TGTGCCAGCAGCCCCCCTATCGGCTCTGGGGCCAACGTCCTGACTTTC. It encodes CASSPPIGSGANVLTF.

The chain couples TRBV5-1 to TRBJ1-1; no firm D call. V lost 6 bases to trimming and J lost 0 bases, with 12 bases between them. The CDR3 has 14 amino acids. Germline loops: CDR1 SGHRS, CDR2 YFSETQ. The CDR3 reads CASKTRQVNTEAFF. The CDR3 bases are TGCGCCAGCAAAACACGTCAAGTGAACACTGAAGCTTTCTTT.

This chain connects TRBV3-1 (or the pseudogene TRBV3-2) to TRBJ1-6; D remains unclear. The CDR3 totals 14 residues. Germline-derived CDR1 and CDR2 are LGHDT and YNNKEL (reference sequence). With 4 bases removed from V and 7 bases from J, the gap between germline ends came to 11 bases. DNA of the CDR3: TGTGCCAGCAGCCCCTGGACGGGGAATTCACCCCTCCACTTT. Translated, it gives CASSPWTGNSPLHF.

There are a few counts of this clone. This chain links TRBV30 with TRBJ1-4; 9 bases map to TRBD1. Trimming at V came to 0 bases and at J to 8 bases, leaving 16 bases not matched to a gene. The germline V gene encodes CDR1 GTSNPN and CDR2 SVGIG (reference sequence). This CDR3 has 18 amino acids. Here the CDR3 reads CAWSVGTGSSPKKEKLFF. In DNA, the CDR3 is TGTGCCTGGAGTGTAGGGACAGGGAGTTCACCTAAAAAAGAAAAACTGTTTTTT.

This chain joins TRBV19 and TRBJ1-1; 9 bases fit TRBD1. This CDR3 has 16 residues. Unmatched junction bases numbered 5, after V lost 3 bases and J lost 0 bases. The germline gives CDR1 LNHDA, CDR2 SQIVND (reference sequence). CDR3 residues: CASSIPRDRVNTEAFF. CDR3 DNA sequence: TGTGCCAGTAGTATCCCCCGGGACAGGGTGAACACTGAAGCTTTCTTT.

This chain joins TRBV5-5 and TRBJ1-5; D uncertain. V dropped 3 bases and J dropped 7 bases, with 14 bases sitting between them. The CDR3 totals 14 residues. Per the germline V gene, CDR1 is SGHKS and CDR2 is YYEKEE (reference sequence). Here the CDR3 reads CASSSLQKTQPQHF. For the CDR3, the DNA is TGTGCCAGCAGCTCCTTACAGAAAACCCAGCCCCAGCATTTT. Filled out from reference TRBV5-5 and TRBJ1-5, the complete variable domain reads DAGVTQSPTHLIKTRGQQVTLRCSPISGHKSVSWYQQVLGQGPQFIFQYYEKEERGRGNFPDRFSARQFPNYSSELNVNALLLGDSALYLCASSSLQKTQPQHFGDGTRLSIL.

This clone was detected a few times. The chain is built from TRBV28 and TRBJ1-2, with TRBD1 identical over 7 bases. Germline V gene lookup returns CDR1 MDHEN and CDR2 SYDVKM. Trimming at V came to 6 bases and at J to 2 bases, leaving 6 bases not matched to a gene. This CDR3 has 14 residues. CDR3 region: CASRLTGTNYGYTF. The CDR3 nucleotides read TGTGCCAGCAGGCTGACAGGGACCAACTATGGCTACACCTTC.

The V and J genes are TRBV29-1 and TRBJ2-2; 7 bases match TRBD1. The J segment lost 0 bases and the V segment lost 7 bases, leaving 14 bases of the junction unmatched. The CDR3 extends over 17 amino acids. CDR1 SQVTM and CDR2 ANQGSEA come from the germline V gene. The CDR3 is CSASGTAETPNTGELFF. In nucleotides, the CDR3 is TGCAGCGCTTCAGGGACAGCCGAGACACCGAACACCGGGGAGCTGTTTTTT.

The V call is TRBV7-8, the J call TRBJ1-2; a weak D match, TRBD1 (5 bases). The CDR3 runs 13 residues. Looked up from germline, CDR1 is SGHVS and CDR2 is FQNEAQ. V was trimmed by 3 bases and J by 6 bases, leaving 11 bases between them. The CDR3 loop is CASSFDRDNGYTF. In DNA, the CDR3 is TGTGCCAGCAGCTTTGACAGAGATAATGGCTACACCTTC.

This rearrangement joins TRBV5-1 to TRBJ1-6; D not resolved. This CDR3 contains 13 residues. Trimming pared 4 bases from V and 8 bases from J, leaving 10 bases between. Germline V gives CDR1 SGHRS, CDR2 YFSETQ. The CDR3 coding sequence is TGCGCCAGCAGCCAAAGAGTCGATTCACCCCTCCACTTT. This gives the protein CASSQRVDSPLHF.

V and J are TRBV28 and TRBJ2-7, with TRBD1 identical over 9 bases. Germline trimming cut 5 bases from V and 1 base from J; bases unmatched to any gene: 15. Germline values: CDR1 MDHEN, CDR2 SYDVKM. This CDR3 has 18 residues. This CDR3 is CASSNQGGQGGRSYEQYF. The CDR3 DNA sequence: TGTGCCAGCAGTAACCAGGGGGGACAGGGAGGGCGGTCCTACGAGCAGTACTTC.

The chain has TRBV3-1 (or the pseudogene TRBV3-2) and TRBJ1-2; 7 bases line up with TRBD1. This CDR3 is 16 amino acids long. In germline, CDR1 is LGHDT, CDR2 YNNKEL (reference sequence). Trimming cost V 4 bases and J 5 bases; bases outside gene matches: 13. The CDR3 protein is CASSPPDGQVIYGYTF. The DNA of the CDR3 is TGTGCCAGCAGCCCCCCAGACGGACAGGTTATTTATGGCTACACCTTC.

V usage is TRBV5-5 and J usage is TRBJ1-5, with D possibly matching TRBD1 (5 bases). The V and J ends lost 0 bases and 5 bases respectively, with 12 bases between them. Germline CDR1 and CDR2: SGHKS and YYEKEE (reference sequence). The CDR3 sequence is 15 residues long. In nucleotides, the CDR3 is TGTGCCAGCAGCTTGGACAGGCTTAACTATCAGCCCCAGCATTTT. Protein product: CASSLDRLNYQPQHF.

This rearrangement joins TRBV19 to TRBJ2-7, with a tentative D call TRBD2 (5 bases). CDR1 LNHDA and CDR2 SQIVND come from the germline V gene (reference sequence). There are 14 residues in the CDR3. The V end lost 3 bases, the J end lost 5 bases, and 14 bases lay between the germline ends. The CDR3, as DNA: TGTGCCAGTAGTATGGTCGGGGAATGGAACGAGCAGTACTTC. Protein: CASSMVGEWNEQYF.

This chain uses TRBV7-9 with TRBJ1-1; D may be TRBD1 (5 bases). CDR3 size: 14 residues. From germline, CDR1 is SEHNR and CDR2 FQNEAQ (reference sequence). Trimming pared 4 bases from V and 2 bases from J, leaving 11 bases between. The CDR3 sequence is CASSSQGSNTEAFF. DNA of the CDR3: TGTGCCAGCAGCTCCCAGGGTTCTAACACTGAAGCTTTCTTT.